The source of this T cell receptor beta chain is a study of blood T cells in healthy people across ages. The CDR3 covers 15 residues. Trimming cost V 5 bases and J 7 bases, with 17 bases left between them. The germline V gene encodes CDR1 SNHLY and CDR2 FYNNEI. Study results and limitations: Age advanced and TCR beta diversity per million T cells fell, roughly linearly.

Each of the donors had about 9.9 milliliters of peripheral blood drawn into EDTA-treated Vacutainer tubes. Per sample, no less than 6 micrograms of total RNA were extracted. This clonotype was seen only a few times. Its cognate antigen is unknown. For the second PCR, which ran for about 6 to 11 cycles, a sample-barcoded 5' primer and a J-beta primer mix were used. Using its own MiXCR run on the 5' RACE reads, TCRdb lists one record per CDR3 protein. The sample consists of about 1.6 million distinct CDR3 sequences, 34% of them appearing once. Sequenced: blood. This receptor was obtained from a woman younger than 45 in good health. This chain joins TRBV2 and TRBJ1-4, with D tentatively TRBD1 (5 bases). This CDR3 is CASSSTGASGEKLFF. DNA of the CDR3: TGTGCCAGCAGTTCGACCGGGGCAAGTGGTGAAAAACTGTTTTTT.